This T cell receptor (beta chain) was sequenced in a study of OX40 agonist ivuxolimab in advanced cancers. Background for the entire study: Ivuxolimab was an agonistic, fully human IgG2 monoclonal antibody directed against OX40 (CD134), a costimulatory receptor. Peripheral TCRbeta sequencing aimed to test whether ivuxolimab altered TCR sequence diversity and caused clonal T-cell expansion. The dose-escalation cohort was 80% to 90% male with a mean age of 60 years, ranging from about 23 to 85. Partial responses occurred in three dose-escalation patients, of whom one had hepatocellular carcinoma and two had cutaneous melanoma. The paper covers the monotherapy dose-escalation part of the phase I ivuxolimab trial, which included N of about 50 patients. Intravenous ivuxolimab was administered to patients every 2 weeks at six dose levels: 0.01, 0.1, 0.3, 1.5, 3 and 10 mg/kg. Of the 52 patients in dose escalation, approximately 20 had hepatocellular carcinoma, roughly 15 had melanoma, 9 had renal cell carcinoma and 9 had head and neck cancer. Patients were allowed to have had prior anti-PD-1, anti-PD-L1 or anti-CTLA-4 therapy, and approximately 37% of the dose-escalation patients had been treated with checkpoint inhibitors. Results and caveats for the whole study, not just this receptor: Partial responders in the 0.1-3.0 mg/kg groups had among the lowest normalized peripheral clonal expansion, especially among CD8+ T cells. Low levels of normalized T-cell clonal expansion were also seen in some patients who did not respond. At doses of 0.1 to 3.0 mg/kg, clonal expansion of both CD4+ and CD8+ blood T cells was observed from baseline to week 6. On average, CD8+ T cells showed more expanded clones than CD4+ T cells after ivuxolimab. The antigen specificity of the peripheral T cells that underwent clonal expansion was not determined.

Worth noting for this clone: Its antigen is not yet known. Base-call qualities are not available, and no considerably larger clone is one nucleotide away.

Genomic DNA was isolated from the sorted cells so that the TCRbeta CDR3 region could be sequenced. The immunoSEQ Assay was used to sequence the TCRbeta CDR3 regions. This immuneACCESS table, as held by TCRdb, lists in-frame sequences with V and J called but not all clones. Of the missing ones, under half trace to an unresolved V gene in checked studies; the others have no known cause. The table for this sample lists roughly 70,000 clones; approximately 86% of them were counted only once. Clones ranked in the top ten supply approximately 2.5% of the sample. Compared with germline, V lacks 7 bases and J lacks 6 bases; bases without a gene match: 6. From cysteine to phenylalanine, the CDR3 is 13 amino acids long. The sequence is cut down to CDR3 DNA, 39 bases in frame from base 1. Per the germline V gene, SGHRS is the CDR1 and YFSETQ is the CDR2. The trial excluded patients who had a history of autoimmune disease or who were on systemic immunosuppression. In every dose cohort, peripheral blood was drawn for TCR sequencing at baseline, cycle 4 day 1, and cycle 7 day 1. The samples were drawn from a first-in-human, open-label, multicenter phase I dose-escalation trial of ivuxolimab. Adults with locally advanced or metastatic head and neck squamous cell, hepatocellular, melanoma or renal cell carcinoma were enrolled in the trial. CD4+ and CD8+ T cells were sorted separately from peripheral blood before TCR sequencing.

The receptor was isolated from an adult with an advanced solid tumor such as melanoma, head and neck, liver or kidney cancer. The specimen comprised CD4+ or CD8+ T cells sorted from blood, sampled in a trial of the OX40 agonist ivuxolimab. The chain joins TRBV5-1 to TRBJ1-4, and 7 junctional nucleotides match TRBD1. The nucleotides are TGCGCCAGCCAGGGGGATGATGATGAAAAACTGTTTTTT. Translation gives CASQGDDDEKLFF.